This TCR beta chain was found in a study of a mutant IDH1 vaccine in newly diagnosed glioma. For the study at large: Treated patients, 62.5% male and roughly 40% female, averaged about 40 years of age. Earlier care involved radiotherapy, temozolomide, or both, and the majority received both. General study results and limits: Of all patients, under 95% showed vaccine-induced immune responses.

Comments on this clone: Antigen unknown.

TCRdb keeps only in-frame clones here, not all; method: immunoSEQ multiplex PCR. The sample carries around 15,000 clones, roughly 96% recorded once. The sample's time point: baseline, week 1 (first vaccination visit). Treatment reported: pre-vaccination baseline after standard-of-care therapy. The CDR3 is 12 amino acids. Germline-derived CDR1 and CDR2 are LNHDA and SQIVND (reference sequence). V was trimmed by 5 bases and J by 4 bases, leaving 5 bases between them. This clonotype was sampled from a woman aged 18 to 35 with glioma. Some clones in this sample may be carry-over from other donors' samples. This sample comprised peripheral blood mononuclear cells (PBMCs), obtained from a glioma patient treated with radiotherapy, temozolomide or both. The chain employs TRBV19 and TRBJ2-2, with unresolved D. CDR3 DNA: TGTGCCAGTAGTGAGAGCACCGGGGAGCTGTTTTTT. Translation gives CASSESTGELFF. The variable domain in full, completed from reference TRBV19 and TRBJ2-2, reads DGGITQSPKYLFRKEGQNVTLSCEQNLNHDAMYWYRQDPGQGLRLIYYSQIVNDFQKGDIAEGYSVSREKKESFPLTVTSAQKNPTAFYLCASSESTGELFFGEGSRLTVL.